Following are 2 T cell receptor beta chains from one sample sequenced in a study of blood T cell repertoires in COVID-19. TCRdb's table, derived via immunoSEQ multiplex PCR, lists solely in-frame clones and lacks some. The sample carries around 200,000 clones, 80% to 90% recorded once. The sequenced sample was peripheral blood. These receptors came from a woman older than 75 with acute or convalescent COVID-19.

The chain has TRBV18 and TRBJ1-2; 12 positions agree with TRBD1. Germline CDR1 and CDR2: KGHSH and LQKENI. Unmatched junction bases numbered 1, after V lost 2 bases and J lost 3 bases. CDR3 length: 15 residues. CDR3 DNA sequence: TGTGCCAGCTCACCAGGGACAGGGGGCGACTATGGCTACACCTTC. Encoded protein: CASSPGTGGDYGYTF.

The V gene is TRBV18, the J gene TRBJ1-1; 8 nucleotides align to TRBD1. Germline loops: CDR1 KGHSH, CDR2 LQKENI. The CDR3 runs 14 residues. V was clipped by 4 bases and J by 3 bases; unmatched bases: 4. CDR3 sequence: CASSRDRRYTEAFF. CDR3 DNA: TGTGCCAGCTCACGGGACAGGAGATACACTGAAGCTTTCTTT.